These 15 T cell receptor beta chains were sequenced from one sample in a study of blood T cell repertoires in COVID-19 (dated by TCRdb to 2020 to 2022). Libraries were made using the immunoSEQ multiplex PCR assay. TCRdb mirrors the immuneACCESS table, restricted to in-frame sequences. Some clones are absent from its copies; in checked studies, under half trace to an unresolved V gene, and the reason for the others is unknown. The sample contains a few hundred thousand clones, roughly 91% of them found a single time. Approximately 7.2% of the sample comes from the top ten. Sequenced: PBMCs or T cells enriched from blood (not recorded which). The receptors shown here come from a man aged 25-45 years in a cohort exposed to, infected with or recovered from COVID-19 (not recorded which).

This rearrangement joins TRBV7-9 to TRBJ2-1, with 11 nucleotides matching TRBD2. Trimming at V came to 5 bases and at J to 6 bases, leaving 3 bases not matched to a gene. Germline-derived CDR1 and CDR2 are SEHNR and FQNEAQ (reference sequence). This CDR3 has 14 amino acids. CDR3 sequence reads: CASSRGTSGNEQFF. The CDR3 DNA is TGTGCCAGCAGCCGTGGGACTAGCGGCAATGAGCAGTTCTTC.

The chain joins TRBV18 to TRBJ1-4, with 10 positions matching TRBD1. Germline CDR1 and CDR2: KGHSH and LQKENI. The CDR3 sequence is 15 residues long. V gave up 3 bases and J gave up 15 bases; unmatched junction bases: 13. The CDR3 reads CASSPLGQGGGKVFF. Written as DNA, the CDR3 is TGTGCCAGCTCACCCCTCGGACAGGGGGGTGGCAAGGTGTTTTTT.

The gene calls are TRBV24-1 and TRBJ2-7; 8 bases are shared with TRBD1. Germline assignment: CDR1 KGHDR and CDR2 SFDVKD. The CDR3 extends over 14 amino acids. With 9 bases clipped from V and 7 bases from J, the junction kept 13 bases outside the gene matches. CDR3 nucleotides: TGTGCCACCGCGACCGGACAGGGAGTAGGTGAGCAGTACTTC. Translating gives CATATGQGVGEQYF.

The V gene is TRBV28, the J gene TRBJ1-5, with 10 bases identical to TRBD1. Germline CDR1 reads MDHEN; CDR2 reads SYDVKM. CDR3 length: 15 residues. The V and J ends lost 10 bases and 2 bases, in that order; junction bases with no gene match: 8. The CDR3 coding sequence is TGTGCCACCGGCGGGGGGACAGGGGGCAATCAGCCCCAGCATTTT. As protein: CATGGGTGGNQPQHF.

The chain has TRBV27 and TRBJ2-4; 9 positions agree with TRBD1. This CDR3 has 18 residues. Germline loops: CDR1 MNHEY, CDR2 SMNVEV (reference sequence). The V segment lost 4 bases and the J segment 0 bases; nucleotides outside the gene matches: 10. In DNA, the CDR3 is TGTGCCAGCAGTTCCCTCCTAACAGGGGGCCTAGCCAAAAACATTCAGTACTTC. Translating gives CASSSLLTGGLAKNIQYF.

V gene TRBV28 combines with J gene TRBJ2-7; 10 positions match TRBD2. Germline CDR1 is MDHEN and CDR2 is SYDVKM. Trimming took 3 bases from V and 6 from J; bases not matched to a gene: 20. The CDR3 has 19 amino acids. The CDR3 reads CASSFFITSGAPMTFEQYF. CDR3 coding DNA: TGTGCCAGCAGTTTCTTTATAACTAGCGGGGCCCCTATGACTTTCGAGCAGTACTTC.

The chain carries TRBV15 and TRBJ1-5; no clear D. The CDR3 contains 15 residues. V gave up 0 bases and J gave up 1 base, with 7 bases separating them. CDR1 is LNHNV and CDR2 is YYDKDF in the germline V gene (reference sequence). Written as DNA, the CDR3 is TGTGCCACCAGCAGAGATAGCCAGAGCAATCAGCCCCAGCATTTT. Its protein product is CATSRDSQSNQPQHF.

The table lists this clone with many counts. CDR3 protein: CASSRGEQPQHF. CDR3 DNA: TGTGCCAGCAGCCGGGGAGAACAGCCCCAGCATTTT. This rearrangement joins TRBV3-1 (or the pseudogene TRBV3-2) to TRBJ1-5; no clear D. Germline V gene lookup returns CDR1 LGHDT and CDR2 YNNKEL (reference sequence). V lost 4 bases and J 7 bases, leaving 8 bases between the germline ends. The CDR3 has 12 amino acids.

CDR3 in amino acids: CASSLTRGGRGTEAFF. DNA of the CDR3: TGTGCCAGCAGCCTCACAAGGGGGGGCCGAGGTACTGAAGCTTTCTTT. J is TRBJ1-1 and V is TRBV14; the D gene is possibly TRBD1 (6 bases). CDR1 and CDR2 from the germline V gene are SGHDN and FVKESK. CDR3 size: 16 residues. The ends were cut back, 4 bases at V and 5 bases at J, with 20 bases in the middle. The full variable domain, its missing parts supplied by reference TRBV14 and TRBJ1-1, is EAGVTQFPSHSVIEKGQTVTLRCDPISGHDNLYWYRRVMGKEIKFLLHFVKESKQDESGMPNNRFLAERTGGTYSTLKVQPAELEDSGVYFCASSLTRGGRGTEAFFGQGTRLTVV.

This clone showed up just once. The V and J genes are TRBV6-5 and TRBJ1-1; no firm D call. Looked up from germline, CDR1 is MNHEY and CDR2 is SVGAGI. V was pared by 0 bases and J by 8 bases, with 10 bases between. This CDR3 has 13 amino acids. The CDR3 protein is CASSYSSVLEAFF. CDR3 sequence (DNA): TGTGCCAGCAGTTACTCGTCCGTACTAGAAGCTTTCTTT.

This CDR3 reads CASNYGLLNEQFF. The CDR3 region has the DNA TGTGCCAGCAACTACGGACTATTGAATGAGCAGTTCTTC. The chain is built from TRBV11-2 and TRBJ2-1, with D possibly TRBD2 on 6 matching bases. This CDR3 region has 13 residues. V was pared by 7 bases and J by 7 bases, with 14 bases between. The germline V gene encodes CDR1 SGHAT and CDR2 FQNNGV.

In this sample, this clone turned up a few times. CDR3 nucleotides: TGTGCCAGCAGCCAAGGACAGGGTAGTCAGCCCCAGCATTTT. It codes for CASSQGQGSQPQHF. This chain connects TRBV3-1 (or the pseudogene TRBV3-2) to TRBJ1-5, with TRBD1 identical over 7 bases. Germline loops: CDR1 LGHDT, CDR2 YNNKEL (reference sequence). J was trimmed by 6 bases and V by 1 base; bases with no gene match: 3. This CDR3 is 14 amino acids long.

The chain carries TRBV6-4 and TRBJ1-6; D perhaps matches TRBD1 (5 bases). Germline-derived CDR1 and CDR2 are MRHNA and SNTAGT. V lost 5 bases, J lost 3 bases, and 11 bases lay in between. The CDR3 has 15 residues. The chain's CDR3 is CASSLLGDYNSPLHF. In DNA form, the CDR3 reads TGTGCCAGCAGTTTGTTAGGGGACTATAATTCACCCCTCCACTTT.

This clone has more than one count but fewer than ten. The chain recombines TRBV4-1 with TRBJ2-7; tentatively, D is TRBD2 (6 bases). Trimming removed 2 bases at V and 7 bases at J, with 24 bases between. The germline gives CDR1 MGHRA, CDR2 YSYEKL. The CDR3 contains 17 residues. Here the CDR3 reads CASSQLDMGFTREEQYF. The CDR3 nucleotides read TGCGCCAGCAGCCAATTAGATATGGGCTTTACTCGGGAGGAGCAGTACTTC.

In this sample, this clone turned up a few times. The CDR3 DNA is TGTGCCAGCAGCACCGGAGATGAAGCTTTCTTT. This encodes CASSTGDEAFF. This rearrangement joins TRBV7-9 to TRBJ1-1; D unresolved. Germline V gene lookup returns CDR1 SEHNR and CDR2 FQNEAQ (reference sequence). CDR3 length: 11 amino acids. Trimming cost V 5 bases and J 7 bases, with 8 bases left between them.